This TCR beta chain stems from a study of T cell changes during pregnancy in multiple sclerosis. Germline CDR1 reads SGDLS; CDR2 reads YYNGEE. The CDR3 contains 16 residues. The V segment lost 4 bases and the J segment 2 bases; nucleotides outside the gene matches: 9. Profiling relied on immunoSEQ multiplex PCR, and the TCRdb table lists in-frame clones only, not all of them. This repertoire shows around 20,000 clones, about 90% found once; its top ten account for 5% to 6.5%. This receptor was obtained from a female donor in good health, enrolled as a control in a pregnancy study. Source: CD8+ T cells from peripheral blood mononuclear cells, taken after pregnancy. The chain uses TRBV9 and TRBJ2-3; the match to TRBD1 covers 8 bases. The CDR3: CASSRRTGLPTDTQYF. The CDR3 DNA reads TGTGCCAGCAGCAGGAGGACAGGGCTTCCCACAGATACGCAGTATTTT.